This TCR beta chain was recorded in a study of blood T cell repertoires in COVID-19. Original data processing: Amplification with reference gene primers provided the estimates of nucleated cell counts. Measured with immunoSEQ multiplex PCR; TCRdb has only the in-frame clones, and not every one. V and J calls and clone size are those listed in that table; D and trimming were worked out from the DNA. The sample lists under 200,000 clones, about 90% seen once, with 6% to 7.5% in the top ten. The study assigned cohorts using participant-reported clinical history. The length of the CDR3 is 14 residues. Trimming cost V 0 bases and J 5 bases, with 10 bases left between them. The V gene's germline CDR1 is GTSNPN and CDR2 SVGIG (reference sequence).

J is TRBJ1-4 and V is TRBV30; no clear D. Sequencing used PBMCs or T cells enriched from blood (not recorded which). The sequence was obtained from a woman aged 45 to 65 who had recovered from COVID-19. The CDR3 region is CAWSVESWNEKLFF. The CDR3 DNA reads TGTGCCTGGAGTGTAGAGTCCTGGAATGAAAAACTGTTTTTT.